The 9 T cell receptor beta chains given below trace back to one sample, sequenced in a study of PD-1 blockade in classical Hodgkin lymphoma. TCRdb keeps only in-frame clones here, not all; method: immunoSEQ multiplex PCR. The table shows 70,000 or so clones, with more than 85% occurring only once. Time point described: newly diagnosed, previously untreated cHL patient sample. Material: peripheral blood mononuclear cells (PBMCs). The receptor source for this set is a human donor with classical Hodgkin lymphoma.

The V call is TRBV7-2, the J call TRBJ2-4, with D uncertain. The CDR3 extends over 15 amino acids. Trimming stripped 2 bases from V and 7 bases from J, with 15 bases between. Per germline, CDR1 SGHTA and CDR2 FQGNSA. The CDR3 protein is CASSLQAALGNIQYF. CDR3 sequence (DNA): TGTGCCAGCAGCTTACAGGCGGCGCTGGGGAACATTCAGTACTTC.

The CDR3 region is CSARGTEKLFF. The CDR3 nucleotides are TGCAGTGCTAGGGGGACTGAAAAACTGTTTTTT. The gene calls are TRBV20-1 and TRBJ1-4; possibly TRBD1 for D (5 bases). V lost 3 bases, J lost 7 bases, and 6 bases lay in between. The length of the CDR3 is 11 residues. Germline CDR1 DFQATT, CDR2 SNEGSKA (reference sequence).

The rearrangement joins TRBV29-1 to TRBJ2-7; 10 nucleotides line up with TRBD2. J was trimmed by 7 bases and V by 4 bases; bases with no gene match: 7. Germline V gives CDR1 SQVTM, CDR2 ANQGSEA. CDR3 length: 13 residues. This chain's CDR3 is CSVALGLAAEQYF. The CDR3 DNA reads TGCAGCGTTGCTCTCGGACTAGCGGCTGAGCAGTACTTC.

The chain has TRBV30 and TRBJ1-2; 8 bases map to TRBD1. The trim removed 3 bases at V and 5 bases at J, leaving 5 bases unmatched. In germline, CDR1 is GTSNPN, CDR2 SVGIG (reference sequence). The CDR3 extends over 13 amino acids. DNA of the CDR3: TGTGCCTGGAGCCTGGACAGGGAGTATGGCTACACCTTC. This encodes CAWSLDREYGYTF.

The rearrangement joins TRBV11-3 to TRBJ2-1; D call uncertain. V was trimmed by 1 base and J by 6 bases, leaving 4 bases between them. Germline CDR1 is SGHNT and CDR2 is YENEEA. This CDR3 region has 12 residues. CDR3 coding DNA: TGTGCCAGCAGCTTAGTGCGCAATGAGCAGTTCTTC. It specifies CASSLVRNEQFF.

This clone has more than one count but fewer than ten. The CDR3 region is CASSQNIAGGPGGELFF. In DNA, the CDR3 is TGTGCCAGCAGCCAGAATATAGCGGGAGGGCCGGGGGGGGAGCTGTTTTTT. The V gene is TRBV4-2, the J gene TRBJ2-2; 11 bases are shared with TRBD2. J gave up 8 bases and V 3 bases, and 11 bases lay outside the gene matches. The CDR3 spans 17 residues. Germline V lookup: CDR1 LGHNA, CDR2 YNFKEQ.

This rearrangement joins TRBV5-3 to TRBJ2-5; 16 bases map to TRBD2. TRBV5-3 is reported as an ORF; its role is uncertain. The V and J ends lost 8 bases and 2 bases, in that order; junction bases with no gene match: 12. The CDR3 extends over 18 amino acids. This CDR3 is CASFSGLAGGPLQETQYF. DNA for the CDR3: TGTGCCAGCTTCTCGGGACTAGCGGGAGGGCCTTTACAAGAGACCCAGTACTTC.

In its sample, this clone was seen once. The gene calls are TRBV7-9 and TRBJ1-2; no clear D. Trimming left V 2 bases short and J 8 bases short, with 9 bases between. This CDR3 spans 12 amino acids. The germline V gene has CDR1 SEHNR and CDR2 FQNEAQ (reference sequence). CDR3 coding DNA: TGTGCCAGCAGCTTATCAGGTGTAGGCTACACCTTC. Translated, it gives CASSLSGVGYTF.

The chain carries TRBV28 and TRBJ2-5; the match to TRBD2 covers 8 bases. Germline CDR1 is MDHEN and CDR2 is SYDVKM. J gave up 5 bases and V 3 bases, and 5 bases lay outside the gene matches. The CDR3 runs to 14 residues. The CDR3 sequence is CASSFGGVRETQYF. CDR3 nucleotide sequence: TGTGCCAGCAGTTTCGGGGGGGTCAGGGAGACCCAGTACTTC.